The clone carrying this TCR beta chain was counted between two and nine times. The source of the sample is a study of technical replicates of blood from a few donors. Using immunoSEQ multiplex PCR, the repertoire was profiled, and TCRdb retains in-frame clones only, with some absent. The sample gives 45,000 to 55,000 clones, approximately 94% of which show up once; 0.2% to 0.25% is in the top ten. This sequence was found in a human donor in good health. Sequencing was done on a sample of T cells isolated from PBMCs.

The CDR3 loop reads CSVLGGATEAFF. The CDR3 nucleotides read TGCAGCGTCTTAGGGGGGGCCACTGAAGCTTTCTTT. J is TRBJ1-1 and V is TRBV29-1; perhaps TRBD1 as D (6 bases). V was pared by 6 bases and J by 4 bases, with 12 bases between. The germline gives CDR1 SQVTM, CDR2 ANQGSEA. The length of the CDR3 is 12 residues.